The subject of this entry is one T cell receptor (beta chain). The CDR3 has 15 residues. Between the trimmed V and J ends, which lost 0 bases and 7 bases, there was a span of 13 bases. Germline loops: CDR1 MGHRA, CDR2 YSYEKL. Produced via immunoSEQ multiplex PCR; TCRdb's table is partial and in-frame only. The table lists some 10,000 clones, roughly 80% of them singletons. Treatment specified: randomized to nivolumab then ipilimumab (arm A) or the reverse (arm B). Patients had received no earlier DNA-damaging chemotherapy. PBMC sorting kept live CD3+CD8+ cells without CD19 or CD56. The data stem from a study of sequential checkpoint blockade in melanoma. Study summary: First-line arms were nivolumab then ipilimumab, or the reverse, randomized 1:1. Both treatment sequences were followed by maintenance nivolumab.

This TCR derives from a human donor with melanoma. The chain couples TRBV4-1 to TRBJ1-5, with a possible D match to TRBD1 (5 bases). Sample: CD8+ T cells sorted from blood (inferred from file names), taken from a patient given nivolumab and ipilimumab in sequence. CDR3 loop: CASSQDNARVQPQHF. DNA for the CDR3: TGCGCCAGCAGCCAAGATAACGCCAGGGTGCAGCCCCAGCATTTT.